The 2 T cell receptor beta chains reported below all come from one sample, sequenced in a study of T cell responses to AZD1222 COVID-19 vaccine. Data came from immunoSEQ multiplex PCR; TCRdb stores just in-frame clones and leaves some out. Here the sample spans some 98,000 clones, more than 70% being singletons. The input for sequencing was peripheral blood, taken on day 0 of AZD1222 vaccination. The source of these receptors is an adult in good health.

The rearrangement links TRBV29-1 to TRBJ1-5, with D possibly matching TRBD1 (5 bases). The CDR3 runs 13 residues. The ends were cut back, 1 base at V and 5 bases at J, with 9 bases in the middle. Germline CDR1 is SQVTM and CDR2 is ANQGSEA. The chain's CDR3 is CSVEAGRDQPQHF. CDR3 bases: TGCAGCGTTGAAGCGGGCAGGGATCAGCCCCAGCATTTT.

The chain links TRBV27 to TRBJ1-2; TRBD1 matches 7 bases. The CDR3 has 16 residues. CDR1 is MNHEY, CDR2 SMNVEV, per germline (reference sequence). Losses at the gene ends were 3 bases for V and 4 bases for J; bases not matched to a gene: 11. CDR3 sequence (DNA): TGTGCCAGCAGTTTCCACAGACAGGGAAGTTCCTATGGCTACACCTTC. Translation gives CASSFHRQGSSYGYTF.